The sample holds many counts of the clone carrying this T cell receptor beta chain. The data stem from a study of neurological immune-mediated disorders. TCRdb re-derived calls from the 5' RACE reads in MiXCR, one entry per CDR3 protein. The repertoire includes approximately 59,000 distinct CDR3 sequences, roughly 5% of them detected once, and approximately 5.6% sits in the top ten. In germline, CDR1 is SEHNR, CDR2 FQNEAQ (reference sequence). The junction had 3 bases not matched to a gene; V was cut back by 3 bases and J by 1 base. The CDR3 is made up of 14 amino acids. Sequenced input: PBMCs. The TCR comes from a human donor with multiple sclerosis. The donor label of this sample is uncertain. The chain uses TRBV7-9 and TRBJ2-7; 7 bases line up with TRBD1. The CDR3 here is CASSFPGQSYEQYF. In DNA form, the CDR3 reads TGTGCCAGCAGCTTCCCGGGACAGTCCTACGAGCAGTACTTC.